The subject of this entry is one T cell receptor beta chain. Single viable CD3+CD4+CD8-CD45RO+ cells were sorted as the memory CD4+ T cells. V was pared by 5 bases and J by 7 bases, with 20 bases between. The germline gives CDR1 SQVTM, CDR2 ANQGSEA. This CDR3 is built from 14 residues. The data belong to a study of memory CD4+ T cells and cytomegalovirus serostatus. Assay: immunoSEQ multiplex PCR; the TCRdb copy retains only in-frame clones and omits some. The table records 40,000 to 45,000 clones, just over 75% of them present only once. Sequencing was carried out using memory CD4+ T cells from blood. This receptor was obtained from an adult in good health and CMV-seronegative. The V and J genes are TRBV29-1 and TRBJ1-1; no reliable D call. In nucleotides, the CDR3 is TGCAGCGTTATATCCCCTCGGGGTCGGGATGAAGCTTTCTTT. Its protein is CSVISPRGRDEAFF.